In this sample, the clone carrying this TCR beta chain turned up a few times. Antigen unknown. The entirety of the isolated RNA underwent reverse transcription, so expressed TCRB transcripts were sequenced. The study sequenced naive, central memory and regulatory T cell samples to an average of roughly 3.4 million reads. Using immunoSEQ multiplex PCR, the repertoire was profiled, and TCRdb retains in-frame clones only, with some absent. The table has around 150,000 clones, approximately 8.1% seen once. The data originate from a study of beta chain features in type 1 diabetes. Overall study results and limits: PCR, the amplification step, might favor shorter templates, equally in patients and controls.

Sorting based on CD45RO/CCR7/CD25/CD127/CD95/CD27 separated CD4+ naive, central memory, regulatory and stem cell-like memory cells. This CDR3 contains 14 residues. V lost 3 bases and J lost 1, with 9 bases in between. In germline, CDR1 is PRHDT, CDR2 FYEKMQ (reference sequence). The receptor was isolated from a man in his late teens or twenties in good health. The chain combines TRBV13 with TRBJ1-1; D gene uncertain. Sequenced: central memory CD4+ T cells from blood. The CDR3 nucleotides read TGTGCCAGCAGCTTGTCCGGAGGGAACACTGAAGCTTTCTTT. Its protein product is CASSLSGGNTEAFF.